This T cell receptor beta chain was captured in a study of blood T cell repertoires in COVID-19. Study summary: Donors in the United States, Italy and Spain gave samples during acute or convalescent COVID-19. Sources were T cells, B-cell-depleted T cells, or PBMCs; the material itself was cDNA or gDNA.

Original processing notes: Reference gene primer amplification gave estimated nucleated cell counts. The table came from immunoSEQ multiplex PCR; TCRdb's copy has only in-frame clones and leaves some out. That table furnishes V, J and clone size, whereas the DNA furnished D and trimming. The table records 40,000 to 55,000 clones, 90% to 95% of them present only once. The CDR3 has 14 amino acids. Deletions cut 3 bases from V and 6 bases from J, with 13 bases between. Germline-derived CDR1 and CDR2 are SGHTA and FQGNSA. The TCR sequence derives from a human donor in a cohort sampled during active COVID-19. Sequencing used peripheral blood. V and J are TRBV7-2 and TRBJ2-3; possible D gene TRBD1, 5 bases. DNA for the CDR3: TGTGCCAGCAGCTTCGGGCAGGGTTTTGATACGCAGTATTTT. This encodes CASSFGQGFDTQYF.